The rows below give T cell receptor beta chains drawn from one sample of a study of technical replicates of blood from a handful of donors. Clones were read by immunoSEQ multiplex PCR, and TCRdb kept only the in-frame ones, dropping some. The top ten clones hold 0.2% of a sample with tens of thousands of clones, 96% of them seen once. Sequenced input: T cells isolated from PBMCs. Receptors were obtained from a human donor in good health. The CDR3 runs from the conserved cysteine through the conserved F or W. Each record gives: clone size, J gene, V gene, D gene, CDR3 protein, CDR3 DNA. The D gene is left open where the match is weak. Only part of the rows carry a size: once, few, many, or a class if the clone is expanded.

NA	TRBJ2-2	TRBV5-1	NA	CASSLRSYGTNTGELFF	TGCGCCAGCAGCTTGCGCAGCTACGGGACGAACACCGGGGAGCTGTTTTTT
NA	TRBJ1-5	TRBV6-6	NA	CASRMEGFSNQPQHF	TGTGCCAGCAGGATGGAGGGCTTTAGCAATCAGCCCCAGCATTTT
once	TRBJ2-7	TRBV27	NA	CASSPGVPYEQYF	TGTGCCAGCTCCCCGGGGGTTCCCTACGAGCAGTACTTC
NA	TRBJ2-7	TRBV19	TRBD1	CASSIERGQGGSYEQYF	TGTGCCAGTAGTATAGAAAGAGGACAGGGCGGTTCCTACGAGCAGTACTTC
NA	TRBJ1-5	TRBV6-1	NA	CASSSQARKNQPQHF	TGTGCCAGCAGCAGCCAGGCCCGGAAAAATCAGCCCCAGCATTTT
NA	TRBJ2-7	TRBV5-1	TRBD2	CASSLGPSGGESAWEQYF	TGCGCCAGCAGCCTTGGCCCTAGCGGGGGGGAGTCGGCGTGGGAGCAGTACTTC
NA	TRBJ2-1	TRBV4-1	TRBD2	CASSQYLAGAYNEQFF	TGCGCCAGCAGCCAATATCTAGCGGGAGCCTACAATGAGCAGTTCTTC
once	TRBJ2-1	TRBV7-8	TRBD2	CASSPRVAGGLISSYNEQFF	TGTGCCAGCAGCCCAAGGGTGGCGGGGGGCCTCATTAGCTCCTACAATGAGCAGTTCTTC
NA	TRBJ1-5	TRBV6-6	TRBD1	CASSDRGLDQPQHF	TGTGCCAGCAGCGACAGGGGTTTGGATCAGCCCCAGCATTTT
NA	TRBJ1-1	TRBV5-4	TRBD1	CASSQRQGDTEAFF	TGTGCCAGCAGCCAAAGACAGGGAGACACTGAAGCTTTCTTT